This T cell receptor beta chain was profiled in a study of vaccination and CD4 T cells after COVID-19. Study-level background: The convalescent population consisted of six males and four females, two of whom were of Hispanic ethnicity. Blood was drawn a median roughly 66 days post second dose, range 14 to 241.

With regard to this clonotype: Its target is not known.

Treatment given: roughly 10-day PBMC culture with coronavirus spike peptide pools or control peptides (ViraFEST assay). The Oncomine TCR Beta short-read assay was applied to DNA of cultured CD4+ T cells. TCRdb reanalysed the PCR reads using MiXCR and keeps one entry per CDR3 protein. The sample yields about 15,000 distinct CDR3 sequences, 73% seen once. The CDR3 length is 18 residues. The chain employs TRBV21-1 and TRBJ2-2; TRBD2 is the table's D call, not checked against the DNA. TRBV21-1 is described as a pseudogene. Sequenced sample: CD4+ T cells from blood, cultured in vitro. The TCR comes from a human donor who had recovered from COVID-19. CDR3 sequence (DNA): TGTGCCAGCAGCAGGGGGGGACGGGCCCCGATGAACACCGGGGAGCTGTTTTTT. It codes for CASSRGGRAPMNTGELFF.